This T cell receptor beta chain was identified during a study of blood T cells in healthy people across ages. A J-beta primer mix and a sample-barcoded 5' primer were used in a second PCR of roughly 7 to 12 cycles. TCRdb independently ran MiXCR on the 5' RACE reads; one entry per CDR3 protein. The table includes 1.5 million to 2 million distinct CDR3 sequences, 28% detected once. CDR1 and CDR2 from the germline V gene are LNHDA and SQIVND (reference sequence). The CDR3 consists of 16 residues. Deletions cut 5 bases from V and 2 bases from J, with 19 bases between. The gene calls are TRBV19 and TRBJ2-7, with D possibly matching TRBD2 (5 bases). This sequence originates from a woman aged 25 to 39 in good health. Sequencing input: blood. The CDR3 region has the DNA TGTGCCAGTAGTTGGGAAAAGACTACCACCACCTACGAGCAGTACTTC. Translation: CASSWEKTTTTYEQYF.